The source of this T cell receptor (beta chain) is a study of neurological immune-mediated disorders. 5'RACE generated cDNA with 10-nucleotide random UMIs. Each CDR3 protein gets one entry after TCRdb re-called the 5' RACE reads with MiXCR. Among roughly 50,000 distinct CDR3 sequences listed, 10% to 15% were seen once. Specified time point: longitudinal time-point 3. Unsorted libraries were derived from 2 million PBMCs stored at -80 C. Note on this clonotype: Its specificity is not known.

V shed 5 bases, J shed 4 bases, and the junction held 5 bases outside the gene matches. Per germline, CDR1 MNHNY and CDR2 SVGAGI (reference sequence). The CDR3 covers 15 residues. Study conclusions and caveats: Across subjects, no CDR3 amino acid sequence appeared in expanded clones of more than one subject, a finding that suggested private repertoires in all groups. HTLV-1-associated myelopathy showed the most TCR clonal expansion; multiple sclerosis the least, below healthy controls.

The TCR comes from a male donor with HTLV-1-associated myelopathy (HAM/TSP). The source material was PBMCs. The gene calls are TRBV6-6 and TRBJ1-3, with 10 bases that match TRBD1. Here the CDR3 DNA reads TGTGCCAGCAGTCCGGGACAGGGGCCAGGAAACACCATATATTTT. Protein product: CASSPGQGPGNTIYF.